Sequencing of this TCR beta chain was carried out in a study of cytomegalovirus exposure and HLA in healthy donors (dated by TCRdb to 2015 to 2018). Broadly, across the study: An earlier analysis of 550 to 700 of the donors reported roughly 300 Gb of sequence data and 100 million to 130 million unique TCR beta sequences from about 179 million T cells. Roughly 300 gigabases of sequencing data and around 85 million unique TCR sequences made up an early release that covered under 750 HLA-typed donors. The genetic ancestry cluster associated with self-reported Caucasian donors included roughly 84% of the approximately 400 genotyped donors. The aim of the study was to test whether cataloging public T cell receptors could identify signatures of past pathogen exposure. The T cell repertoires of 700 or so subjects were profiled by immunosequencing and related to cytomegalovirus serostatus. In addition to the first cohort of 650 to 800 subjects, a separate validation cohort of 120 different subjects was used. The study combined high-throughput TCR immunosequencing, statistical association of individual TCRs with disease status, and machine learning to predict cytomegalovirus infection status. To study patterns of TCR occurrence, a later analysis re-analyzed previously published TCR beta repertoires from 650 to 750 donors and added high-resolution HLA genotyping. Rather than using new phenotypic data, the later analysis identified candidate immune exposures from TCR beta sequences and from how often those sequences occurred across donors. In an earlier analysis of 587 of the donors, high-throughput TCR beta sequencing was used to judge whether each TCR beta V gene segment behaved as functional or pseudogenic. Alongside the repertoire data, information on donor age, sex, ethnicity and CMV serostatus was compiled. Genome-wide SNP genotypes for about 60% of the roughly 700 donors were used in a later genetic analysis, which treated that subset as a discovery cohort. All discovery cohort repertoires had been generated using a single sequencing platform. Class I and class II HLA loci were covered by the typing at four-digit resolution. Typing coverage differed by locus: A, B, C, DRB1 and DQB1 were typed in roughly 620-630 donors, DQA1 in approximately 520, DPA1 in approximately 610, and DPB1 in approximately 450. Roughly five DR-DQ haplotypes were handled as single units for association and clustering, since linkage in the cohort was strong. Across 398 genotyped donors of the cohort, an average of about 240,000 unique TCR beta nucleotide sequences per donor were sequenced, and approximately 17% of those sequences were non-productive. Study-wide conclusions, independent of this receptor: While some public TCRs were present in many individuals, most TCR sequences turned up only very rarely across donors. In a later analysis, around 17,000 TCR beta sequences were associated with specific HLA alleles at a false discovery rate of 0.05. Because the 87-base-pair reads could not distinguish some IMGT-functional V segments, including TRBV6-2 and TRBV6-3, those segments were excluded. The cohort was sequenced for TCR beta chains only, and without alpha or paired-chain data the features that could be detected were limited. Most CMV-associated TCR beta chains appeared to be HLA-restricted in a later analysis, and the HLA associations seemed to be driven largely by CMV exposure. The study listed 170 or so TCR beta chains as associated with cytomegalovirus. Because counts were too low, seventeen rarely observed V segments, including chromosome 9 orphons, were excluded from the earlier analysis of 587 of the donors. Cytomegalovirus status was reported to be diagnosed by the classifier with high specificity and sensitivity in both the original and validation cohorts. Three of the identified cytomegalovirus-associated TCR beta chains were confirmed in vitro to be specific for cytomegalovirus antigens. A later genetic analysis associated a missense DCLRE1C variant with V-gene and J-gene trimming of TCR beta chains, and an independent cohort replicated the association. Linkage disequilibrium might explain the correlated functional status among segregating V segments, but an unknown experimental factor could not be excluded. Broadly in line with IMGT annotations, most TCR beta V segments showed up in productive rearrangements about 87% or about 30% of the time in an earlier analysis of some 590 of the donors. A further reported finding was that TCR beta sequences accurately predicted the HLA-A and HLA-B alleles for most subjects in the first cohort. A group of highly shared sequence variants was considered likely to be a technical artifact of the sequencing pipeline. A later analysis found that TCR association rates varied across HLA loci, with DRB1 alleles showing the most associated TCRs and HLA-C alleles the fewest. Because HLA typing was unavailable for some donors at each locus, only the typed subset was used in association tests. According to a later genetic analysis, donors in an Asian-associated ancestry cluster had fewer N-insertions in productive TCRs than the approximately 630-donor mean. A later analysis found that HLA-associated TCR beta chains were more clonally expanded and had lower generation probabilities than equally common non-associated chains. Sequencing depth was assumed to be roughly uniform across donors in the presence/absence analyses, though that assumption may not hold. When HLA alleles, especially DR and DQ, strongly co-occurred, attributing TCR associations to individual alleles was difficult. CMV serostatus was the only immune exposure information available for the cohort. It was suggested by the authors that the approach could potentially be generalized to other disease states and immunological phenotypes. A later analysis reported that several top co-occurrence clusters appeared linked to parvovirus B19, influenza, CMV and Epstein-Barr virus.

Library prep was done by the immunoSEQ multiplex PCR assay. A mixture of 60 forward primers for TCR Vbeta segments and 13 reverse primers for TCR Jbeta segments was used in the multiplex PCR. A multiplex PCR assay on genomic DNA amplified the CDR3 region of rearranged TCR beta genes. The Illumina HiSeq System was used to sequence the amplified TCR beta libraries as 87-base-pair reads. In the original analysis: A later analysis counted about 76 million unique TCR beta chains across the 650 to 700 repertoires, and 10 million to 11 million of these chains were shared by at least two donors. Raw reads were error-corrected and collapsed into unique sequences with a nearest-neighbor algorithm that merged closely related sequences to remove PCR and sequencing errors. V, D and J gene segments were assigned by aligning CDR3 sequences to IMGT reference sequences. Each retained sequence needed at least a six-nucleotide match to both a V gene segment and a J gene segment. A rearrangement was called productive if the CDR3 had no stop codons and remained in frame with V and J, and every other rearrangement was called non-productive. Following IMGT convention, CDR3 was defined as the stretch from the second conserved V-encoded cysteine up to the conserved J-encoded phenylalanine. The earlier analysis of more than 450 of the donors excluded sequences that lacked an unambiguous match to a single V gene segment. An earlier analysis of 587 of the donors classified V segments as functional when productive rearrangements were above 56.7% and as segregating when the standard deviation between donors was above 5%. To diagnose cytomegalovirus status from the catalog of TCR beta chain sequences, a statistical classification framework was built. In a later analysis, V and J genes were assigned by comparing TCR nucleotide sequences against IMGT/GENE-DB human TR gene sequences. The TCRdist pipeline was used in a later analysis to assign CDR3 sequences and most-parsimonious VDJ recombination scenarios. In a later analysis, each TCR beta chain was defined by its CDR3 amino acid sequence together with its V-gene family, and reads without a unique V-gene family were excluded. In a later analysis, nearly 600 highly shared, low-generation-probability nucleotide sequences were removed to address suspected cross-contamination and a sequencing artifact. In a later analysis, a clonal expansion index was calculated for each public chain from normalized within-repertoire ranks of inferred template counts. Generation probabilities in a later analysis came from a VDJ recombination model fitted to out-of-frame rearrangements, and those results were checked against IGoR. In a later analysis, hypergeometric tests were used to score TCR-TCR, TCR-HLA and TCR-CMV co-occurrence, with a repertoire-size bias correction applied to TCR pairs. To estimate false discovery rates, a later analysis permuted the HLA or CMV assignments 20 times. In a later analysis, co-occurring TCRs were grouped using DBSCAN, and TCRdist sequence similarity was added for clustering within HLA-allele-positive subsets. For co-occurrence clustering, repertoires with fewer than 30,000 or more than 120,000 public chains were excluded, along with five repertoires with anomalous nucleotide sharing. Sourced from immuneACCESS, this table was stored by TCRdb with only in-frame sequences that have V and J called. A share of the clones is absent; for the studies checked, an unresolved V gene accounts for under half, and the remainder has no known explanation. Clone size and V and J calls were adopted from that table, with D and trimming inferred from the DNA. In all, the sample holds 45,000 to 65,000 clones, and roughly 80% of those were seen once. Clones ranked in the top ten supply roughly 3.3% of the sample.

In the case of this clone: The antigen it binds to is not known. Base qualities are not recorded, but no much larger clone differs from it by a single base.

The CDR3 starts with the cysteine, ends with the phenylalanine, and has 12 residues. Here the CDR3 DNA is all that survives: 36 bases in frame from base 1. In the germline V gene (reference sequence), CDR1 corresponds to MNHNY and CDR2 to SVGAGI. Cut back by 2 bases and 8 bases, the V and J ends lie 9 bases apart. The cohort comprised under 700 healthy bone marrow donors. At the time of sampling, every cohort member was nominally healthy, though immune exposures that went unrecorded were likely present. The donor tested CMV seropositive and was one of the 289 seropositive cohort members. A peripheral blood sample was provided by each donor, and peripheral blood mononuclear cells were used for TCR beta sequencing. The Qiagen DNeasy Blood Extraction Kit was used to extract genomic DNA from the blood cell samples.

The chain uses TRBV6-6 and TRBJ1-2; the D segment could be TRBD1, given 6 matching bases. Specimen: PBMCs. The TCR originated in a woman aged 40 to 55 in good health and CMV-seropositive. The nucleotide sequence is TGTGCCAGCAGTTACACCGGGACAGGCTACACCTTC. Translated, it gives CASSYTGTGYTF.